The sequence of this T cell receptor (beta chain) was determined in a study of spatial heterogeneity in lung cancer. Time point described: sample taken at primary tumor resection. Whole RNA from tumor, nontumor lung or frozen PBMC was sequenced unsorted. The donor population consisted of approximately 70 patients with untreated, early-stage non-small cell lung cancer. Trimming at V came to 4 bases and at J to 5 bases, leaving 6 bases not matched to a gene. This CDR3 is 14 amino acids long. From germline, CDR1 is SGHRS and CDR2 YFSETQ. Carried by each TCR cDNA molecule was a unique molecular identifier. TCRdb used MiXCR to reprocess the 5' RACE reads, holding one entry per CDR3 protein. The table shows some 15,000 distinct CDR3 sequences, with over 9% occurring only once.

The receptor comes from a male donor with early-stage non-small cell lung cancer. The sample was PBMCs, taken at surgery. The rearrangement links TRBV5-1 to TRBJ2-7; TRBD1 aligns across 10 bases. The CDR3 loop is CASSRDRGANEQYF. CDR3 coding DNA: TGCGCCAGCAGCCGGGACAGGGGCGCCAACGAGCAGTACTTC.